The 21 T cell receptor beta chains listed next were all sequenced from one sample in a study of T-cell reconstitution after alpha-beta-depleted transplantation in children. Preparation of the TCRbeta library used unique molecular identifiers. Via MiXCR, TCRdb re-called the PCR reads, giving one row per CDR3 protein. The data show 600,000 to 800,000 distinct CDR3 sequences, about an eighth seen once. The source was PBMCs, collected before TCRalphabeta/CD19-depleted stem cell transplant. Receptor source: a girl aged 2 to 9 with congenital amegakaryocytic thrombocytopenia, due to receive a stem cell transplant.

This clonotype has just a few counts. J is TRBJ1-2 and V is TRBV5-1, with D unclear. The CDR3 consists of 15 residues. From germline, CDR1 is SGHRS and CDR2 YFSETQ. Deletions cut 2 bases from V and 2 bases from J, with 13 bases between. CDR3 loop: CASSFGRPTNYGYTF. The CDR3 DNA reads as TGCGCCAGCAGCTTCGGCAGACCCACCAACTATGGCTACACCTTC.

V and J are TRBV29-1 and TRBJ2-5; perhaps TRBD2 as D (5 bases). The ends were cut back, 6 bases at V and 7 bases at J, with 9 bases in the middle. The CDR3 spans 10 residues. Germline V gene lookup returns CDR1 SQVTM and CDR2 ANQGSEA. The CDR3 loop reads CSVASGTQYF. The DNA for the CDR3 is TGCAGCGTAGCGAGCGGGACCCAGTACTTC.

This clonotype was counted many times. The chain carries TRBV29-1 and TRBJ2-7; D may be TRBD1 or TRBD2 (5 bases each). Trimming pared 5 bases from V and 1 base from J, leaving 15 bases between. The CDR3 covers 14 residues. The germline CDR1 and CDR2 sequences are SQVTM and ANQGSEA. CDR3 amino acids: CSVWGGHSSYEQYF. CDR3 DNA: TGCAGCGTTTGGGGCGGGCACTCTTCCTACGAGCAGTACTTC.

This chain joins TRBV5-1 and TRBJ2-5, with D hard to call. The V gene lost 5 bases and the J gene lost 5 bases, with 19 bases spanning the gap. Germline V gives CDR1 SGHRS, CDR2 YFSETQ. This CDR3 spans 15 amino acids. CDR3 loop: CASREIPGSEETQYF. In nucleotides, the CDR3 is TGCGCCAGCAGAGAAATTCCGGGCTCCGAGGAGACCCAGTACTTC.

This clonotype appeared many times. As DNA, the CDR3 is TGCAGTGCTAGACCGGACACCTCCTACAATGAGCAGTTCTTC. Its translation: CSARPDTSYNEQFF. V usage is TRBV20-1 and J usage is TRBJ2-1; the D gene is possibly TRBD1 (5 bases). Germline loops: CDR1 DFQATT, CDR2 SNEGSKA (reference sequence). The ends were cut back, 2 bases at V and 0 bases at J, with 8 bases in the middle. CDR3 length: 14 residues.

This clonotype was counted many times. The chain joins TRBV5-1 to TRBJ2-1, with TRBD2 matching over 11 bases. V gave up 1 base and J gave up 4 bases; unmatched junction bases: 4. Looked up from germline, CDR1 is SGHRS and CDR2 is YFSETQ. The CDR3 sequence is 16 residues long. This CDR3 is CASSLTSGGLYNEQFF. The CDR3 nucleotides are TGCGCCAGCAGCTTGACTAGCGGGGGATTATACAATGAGCAGTTCTTC.

The V and J genes are TRBV28 and TRBJ2-1, with 9 positions matching TRBD2. The CDR3 loop spans 19 amino acids. The germline V gene encodes CDR1 MDHEN and CDR2 SYDVKM. The V and J ends lost 8 bases and 12 bases, in that order; junction bases with no gene match: 29. CDR3 in DNA: TGTGCCAGCGGTAAATATCGGGCTAGCGGGAAGAGCTCCTACCATGGGCAGTTCTTC. The encoded protein is CASGKYRASGKSSYHGQFF.

The rearrangement joins TRBV18 to TRBJ2-7, with D possibly matching TRBD2 (5 bases). Per germline, CDR1 KGHSH and CDR2 LQKENI. V was pared by 2 bases and J by 3 bases, with 14 bases between. CDR3 length equals 15 residues. For the CDR3, the DNA is TGTGCCAGCTCACCAAAGACGGGAATGAGCTACGAGCAGTACTTC. Its translation: CASSPKTGMSYEQYF.

This clonotype was found many times. A junction boundary mismatches the germline segment, possibly from a read error. The chain employs TRBV15 and TRBJ2-1; TRBD2 is a possible D gene (5 bases). The CDR3 loop spans 13 amino acids. Germline CDR1 is LNHNV and CDR2 is YYDKDF (reference sequence). CDR3 DNA sequence: TGTGCCACCAGCCGAGAGGAGGACAATGAGCAGTTCTTC. It encodes CATSREEDNEQFF. The full variable domain, completed using reference TRBV15 and TRBJ2-1, is DAMVIQNPRYQVTQFGKPVTLSCSQTLNHNVMYWYQQKSSQAPKLLFHYYDKDFNNEADTPDNFQSRRPNTSFCFLDIRSPGLGDTAMYLCATSREEDNEQFFGPGTRLTVL.

This clonotype came up many times. This chain connects TRBV10-1 to TRBJ2-1, with TRBD2 as a possible D gene (5 bases). Germline CDR1 is WNHNN and CDR2 is SYGVQD (reference sequence). V lost 6 bases, J lost 0 bases, and 9 bases lay in between. The CDR3 runs 14 residues. The CDR3 here is CASSRADSYNEQFF. CDR3 bases: TGCGCCAGCAGCCGAGCGGACTCCTACAATGAGCAGTTCTTC.

This clonotype was seen a few times. The chain uses TRBV6-1 and TRBJ2-3; 7 bases fit TRBD1. Germline CDR1 is MNHNS and CDR2 is SASEGT. Trimming cost V 5 bases and J 6 bases; bases outside gene matches: 5. This CDR3 is built from 13 residues. The CDR3: CASSKQGSDTQYF. The CDR3 DNA reads as TGTGCCAGCAGTAAACAGGGGTCGGATACGCAGTATTTT.

This clonotype was found many times. V is TRBV6-5 and J is TRBJ2-1; unclear D gene. Germline V gene data show CDR1 as MNHEY and CDR2 as SVGAGI. The CDR3 has 13 amino acids. The V gene lost 2 bases and the J gene lost 2 bases, with 4 bases spanning the gap. The CDR3 region is CASSYGTYNEQFF. Written as DNA, the CDR3 is TGTGCCAGCAGTTACGGGACCTACAATGAGCAGTTCTTC.

This clonotype was seen many times. J is TRBJ2-4 and V is TRBV29-1; a possible D gene is TRBD2 (5 bases). The CDR3 sequence is 14 residues long. In germline, CDR1 is SQVTM, CDR2 ANQGSEA. V was trimmed by 6 bases and J by 5 bases, leaving 17 bases between them. The CDR3 loop is CSVRIGLFQNIQYF. In nucleotides, the CDR3 is TGCAGCGTACGTATCGGACTCTTCCAAAACATTCAGTACTTC.

This clonotype was seen only a few times. V usage is TRBV5-1 and J usage is TRBJ2-1, with 9 positions matching TRBD2. This CDR3 region has 15 residues. From germline, CDR1 is SGHRS and CDR2 YFSETQ. Trimming took 4 bases from V and 3 from J; bases not matched to a gene: 5. The CDR3 coding sequence is TGCGCCAGCAGCCTCACTAGCGGGTTCTACAATGAGCAGTTCTTC. This codes for CASSLTSGFYNEQFF. Full variable domain (remainder filled in from reference TRBV5-1 and TRBJ2-1): KAGVTQTPRYLIKTRGQQVTLSCSPISGHRSVSWYQQTPGQGLQFLFEYFSETQRNKGNFPGRFSGRQFSNSRSEMNVSTLELGDSALYLCASSLTSGFYNEQFFGPGTRLTVL.

This clonotype showed up just a few times. The chain couples TRBV5-4 to TRBJ2-2; a possible D gene is TRBD2 (6 bases). This CDR3 contains 12 residues. V gave up 0 bases and J gave up 14 bases, with 11 bases separating them. From germline, CDR1 is SGHNT and CDR2 YYREEE (reference sequence). The CDR3, as DNA: TGTGCCAGCAGCTTGGTATCGGGGGTTCTGTTTTTT. Amino acids: CASSLVSGVLFF. Drawing the rest from reference TRBV5-4 and TRBJ2-2, the complete variable domain is ETGVTQSPTHLIKTRGQQVTLRCSSQSGHNTVSWYQQALGQGPQFIFQYYREEENGRGNFPPRFSGLQFPNYSSELNVNALELDDSALYLCASSLVSGVLFFGEGSRLTVL.

This clonotype was detected ten times or more. This rearrangement joins TRBV20-1 to TRBJ2-1, with TRBD2 matching over 7 bases. This CDR3 region has 13 residues. Germline V gives CDR1 DFQATT, CDR2 SNEGSKA (reference sequence). Germline trimming cut 2 bases from V and 6 bases from J; bases unmatched to any gene: 4. CDR3 coding DNA: TGCAGTGCTAGATGGGAGGGCCCCAATGAGCAGTTCTTC. This codes for CSARWEGPNEQFF.

This clonotype occurred a few times. This sequence joins TRBV12-5 and TRBJ2-7; possible D gene TRBD2, 6 bases. Germline CDR1 LGHNT, CDR2 FRNRAP. This CDR3 has 16 amino acids. Trimming left V 2 bases short and J 3 bases short, with 17 bases between. CDR3 region: CASGLSPETRYYEQYF. CDR3 bases: TGTGCTAGTGGTTTGTCTCCAGAGACTAGATACTACGAGCAGTACTTC.

V gene TRBV20-1 combines with J gene TRBJ1-1; TRBD1 might be the D (5 bases). CDR1 and CDR2 (germline): DFQATT, SNEGSKA (reference sequence). V lost 6 bases and J lost 1, with 12 bases in between. The CDR3 contains 13 residues. CDR3 sequence: CSAESRGNTEAFF. Here the CDR3 DNA reads TGCAGTGCAGAATCAAGGGGGAACACTGAAGCTTTCTTT.

There are a few counts of this clonotype. The CDR3 DNA reads as TGTGCCAGCAGCTTACCCCTGACTTCGACTTACGAGCAGTACTTC. Protein product: CASSLPLTSTYEQYF. This rearrangement joins TRBV7-2 to TRBJ2-7; D uncertain. CDR3 size: 15 residues. Trimming left V 2 bases short and J 4 bases short, with 15 bases between. Germline loops: CDR1 SGHTA, CDR2 FQGNSA.

This rearrangement joins TRBV14 to TRBJ1-2; D not resolved. V lost 0 bases and J 4 bases, leaving 12 bases between the germline ends. Per germline, CDR1 SGHDN and CDR2 FVKESK. This CDR3 is built from 15 residues. CDR3 coding DNA: TGTGCCAGCAGCCAAGACGGTTCGGATGCCTATGGCTACACCTTC. Translating it yields CASSQDGSDAYGYTF.

Turning to this clonotype: With a much larger clone just one base away, this may be a read error. The CDR3 sequence: CPSSDKLTGYLSTDTQYF. DNA for the CDR3: TGTCCCAGCAGCGACAAACTCACGGGCTATTTAAGCACAGATACGCAGTATTTT. The rearrangement links TRBV12-3 or TRBV12-4 to TRBJ2-3, with no clear D. CDR3 length: 18 amino acids.